This TCR beta chain was identified in a study of cytomegalovirus exposure and HLA in healthy donors. Overall study results and limits: Generally TCR sequences proved uncommon, though certain public TCRs appeared in numerous donors. Associated with cytomegalovirus, according to the listing, were about 160 TCR beta chains.

A note on this clone: What it binds is not known.

Vbeta (60) and Jbeta (13) primers were used in the PCR. Repertoires were generated with immunoSEQ multiplex PCR, while TCRdb's copy carries only in-frame clones and drops some. The table has about 130,000 clones, about 74% seen once. Trimming removed 6 bases from V and 4 bases from J; junction bases left unmatched: 11. This CDR3 comprises 15 residues. CDR1 SQVTM and CDR2 ANQGSEA come from the germline V gene. Sequencing used PBMCs. The chain employs TRBV29-1 and TRBJ2-3; 9 bases match TRBD1. The receptor was derived from a man aged 25-45 years in good health and CMV-seronegative. This CDR3 is CSVLTGGDRADTQYF. The CDR3 DNA is TGCAGCGTACTTACAGGGGGCGACCGTGCAGATACGCAGTATTTT.